The 3 T cell receptor beta chains below come from one sample, sequenced in a study of T cells in Graves' hyperthyroidism and ophthalmopathy. Amplification of TCR beta CDR3 regions was performed using RNA transcripts as template. With the HTBI primer set, the TCR CDR3 went through a first round of RT-PCR. TCRdb itself ran the multiplex PCR reads through MiXCR, one entry per CDR3 protein. The sample consists of about 420,000 distinct CDR3 sequences, 15% to 19% of them appearing once. Sequencing was done on a sample of blood. All receptors come from a woman younger than 30 with Graves' hyperthyroidism.

This clonotype was seen only a few times. The J gene is TRBJ2-2, the V gene TRBV10-2; tentatively, D is TRBD2 (5 bases). Germline V CDR1 and CDR2: WSHSY, SAAADI. The CDR3 extends over 15 amino acids. Trimming left V 2 bases short and J 3 bases short, with 10 bases between. DNA for the CDR3: TGCGCCAGCAGTGAGGCGGGCTACTACACCGGGGAGCTGTTTTTT. Translating it yields CASSEAGYYTGELFF.

In this sample, this clonotype turned up a few times. J is TRBJ1-6 and V is TRBV3-1; D is undetermined. V was pared by 0 bases and J by 10 bases, with 7 bases between. The CDR3 spans 13 residues. Germline CDR1 is LGHDT and CDR2 is YNNKEL (reference sequence). The CDR3, as DNA: TGTGCCAGCAGCCAAGATACGGGGTCACCCCTCCACTTT. Its translation: CASSQDTGSPLHF. The whole variable domain, remainder taken from reference TRBV3-1 and TRBJ1-6, is DTAVSQTPKYLVTQMGNDKSIKCEQNLGHDTMYWYKQDSKKFLKIMFSYNNKELIINETVPNRFSPKSPDKAHLNLHINSLELGDSAVYFCASSQDTGSPLHFGNGTRLTVT.

This sequence joins TRBV30 and TRBJ1-6, with unresolved D. This CDR3 has 13 residues. CDR1 is GTSNPN and CDR2 is SVGIG in the germline V gene (reference sequence). Trimming removed 6 bases from V and 6 bases from J, with 12 bases in between. The CDR3 nucleotides are TGTGCCTGTAGAGCTTGGGGTAATTCACCCCTCCACTTT. Translated, it gives CACRAWGNSPLHF.